Shown below are 3 T cell receptor beta chains from a single sample sequenced in a study of T cell changes during pregnancy in multiple sclerosis. Assay used: immunoSEQ multiplex PCR; TCRdb lists only in-frame clones, some missing. Counted here are around 33,000 clones, about 91% occurring once; the ten biggest clones make up more than 7%. The sequences come from CD8+ T cells from peripheral blood mononuclear cells, collected before pregnancy. The receptors were gathered from a female donor with multiple sclerosis, enrolled in a pregnancy study.

The chain combines TRBV4-3 with TRBJ1-2, with 9 positions matching TRBD1. The length of the CDR3 is 17 residues. Germline CDR1 is LGHNA and CDR2 is YSLEER. Trimming took 0 bases from V and 2 from J; bases not matched to a gene: 7. For the CDR3, the DNA is TGCGCCAGCAGCCAAGATTTGGGACAGGGTAGGAACTATGGCTACACCTTC. This codes for CASSQDLGQGRNYGYTF.

This clone came up once. The rearrangement links TRBV13 to TRBJ2-7; no definite D call. V was cut by 3 bases and J by 7 bases, with 19 bases left in between. The germline CDR1 and CDR2 sequences are PRHDT and FYEKMQ (reference sequence). The CDR3 is 15 amino acids. The CDR3 spells CASSFPSTGLDEQYF. The CDR3 region has the DNA TGTGCCAGCAGCTTCCCCTCCACGGGTCTTGATGAGCAGTACTTC. Looking up the rest from reference TRBV13 and TRBJ2-7 gives the full variable domain: AAGVIQSPRHLIKEKRETATLKCYPIPRHDTVYWYQQGPGQDPQFLISFYEKMQSDKGSIPDRFSAQQFSDYHSELNMSSLELGDSALYFCASSFPSTGLDEQYFGPGTRLTVT.

The rearrangement links TRBV28 to TRBJ2-7, with 11 bases lining up with TRBD2. The ends lost 5 bases at V and 3 bases at J; junction bases unmatched: 6. The CDR3 is made up of 15 amino acids. Germline values: CDR1 MDHEN, CDR2 SYDVKM. The CDR3 coding sequence is TGTGCCAGCAGTAACGAGACTAGCGGGAACTACGAGCAGTACTTC. It encodes CASSNETSGNYEQYF.